The entry below describes one TCR beta chain. Its target is not known. The validation cohort, a group of around 130 subjects, included the donors and was separate from the roughly 720-subject first cohort. Only in-frame clones appear in the TCRdb table, and some are missing; sequencing was by immunoSEQ multiplex PCR. The sample has approximately 270,000 clones; about 86% are singletons. This sample is drawn from a study of cytomegalovirus exposure and HLA in healthy donors. Study-wide findings and caveats: In vitro data verified a few CMV-associated chains as specific for CMV antigens. The tendency of first-cohort TCR clusters to co-occur in the 90 to 150 validation repertoires emerged from a later analysis.

V was cut by 0 bases and J by 9 bases, with 11 bases left in between. The germline V gene encodes CDR1 SGHNT and CDR2 YENEEA. This CDR3 has 13 residues. The specimen sequenced was PBMCs. The chain recombines TRBV11-3 with TRBJ1-1; D ambiguous. The source is a woman aged 18 to 35 in good health and CMV-seronegative. The CDR3 coding sequence is TGTGCCAGCAGCTTAGAGCTGAGGACTCAAGCTTTCTTT. It yields the protein CASSLELRTQAFF.